The 3 T cell receptor beta chains reported below all come from one sample, sequenced in a study of cytomegalovirus exposure and HLA in healthy donors. 13 Jbeta primers and 60 Vbeta primers were used for the PCR. The data were produced by immunoSEQ multiplex PCR, yet TCRdb's version contains in-frame clones alone and is incomplete. The data contain over 150,000 clones, roughly four fifths of them seen just once; the ten biggest clones take up roughly a tenth. Sequencing was done on a sample of PBMCs. The receptors come from a man aged 50 or older in good health and CMV-seropositive.

The V call is TRBV5-1, the J call TRBJ1-1; D possibly corresponds to TRBD1 (6 bases). Germline V lookup: CDR1 SGHRS, CDR2 YFSETQ. With 6 bases removed from V and 5 bases from J, the gap between germline ends came to 14 bases. This CDR3 region has 13 residues. CDR3: CASKRGEGTEAFF. CDR3 DNA: TGCGCCAGCAAAAGGGGGGAGGGGACTGAAGCTTTCTTT. Full variable domain (rest looked up from reference TRBV5-1 and TRBJ1-1): KAGVTQTPRYLIKTRGQQVTLSCSPISGHRSVSWYQQTPGQGLQFLFEYFSETQRNKGNFPGRFSGRQFSNSRSEMNVSTLELGDSALYLCASKRGEGTEAFFGQGTRLTVV.

V is TRBV11-3 and J is TRBJ2-7; 10 bases are a match to TRBD2. Germline CDR1 and CDR2: SGHNT and YENEEA. This CDR3 is built from 15 residues. Unmatched junction bases numbered 5, after V lost 5 bases and J lost 1 base. The CDR3 bases are TGTGCCAGCAGCCCCGGACTAGCGGCGTCCTACGAGCAGTACTTC. The encoded protein is CASSPGLAASYEQYF. The full variable domain, in which reference TRBV11-3 and TRBJ2-7 provide the parts outside the CDR3, is EAGVVQSPRYKIIEKKQPVAFWCNPISGHNTLYWYLQNLGQGPELLIRYENEEAVDDSQLPKDRFSAERLKGVDSTLKIQPAELGDSAVYLCASSPGLAASYEQYFGPGTRLTVT.

This chain connects TRBV5-6 to TRBJ1-2; 8 nucleotides match TRBD1. The CDR3 runs to 16 residues. Germline V lookup: CDR1 SGHDT, CDR2 YYEEEE. V lost 1 base, J lost 4 bases, and 9 bases stayed unmatched. Here the CDR3 reads CASSLLDREVSYGYTF. CDR3 DNA: TGTGCCAGCAGCTTGCTGGACAGGGAAGTCTCCTATGGCTACACCTTC.